This T cell receptor beta chain was sequenced during a study of PD-1 blockade in classical Hodgkin lymphoma. Trimming removed 0 bases from V and 6 bases from J, with 17 bases in between. CDR1 and CDR2 (germline): SGHDN, FVKESK. The CDR3 runs 16 residues. TCRdb's copy holds only in-frame clones and misses some; the assay was immunoSEQ multiplex PCR. The sample contains 30,000 to 35,000 clones, 75% to 85% of which appear only once. A remark on this clone: Its target is unknown.

The study's findings and limits: At C4D1, TCR diversity had climbed significantly for CD4+ cells, though not for CD8+ cells. Complete responders' diversity at baseline resembled that of newly diagnosed patients.

Each patient relapsed following autologous stem cell transplantation, and prior brentuximab vedotin exposure differed. Best overall response was complete response, partial response or progressive disease in these relapsed/refractory classical Hodgkin lymphoma patients. The rearrangement links TRBV14 to TRBJ1-2, with D possibly matching TRBD1 (6 bases). The input for sequencing was peripheral blood mononuclear cells (PBMCs), taken at baseline. This clonotype was sampled from a human donor with classical Hodgkin lymphoma. CDR3: CASSQDLPAGEHGYTF. CDR3 sequence (DNA): TGTGCCAGCAGCCAAGATCTCCCGGCAGGGGAACATGGCTACACCTTC.